A selection of T cell receptor beta chains follows, all from one sample in a study of shared clonotypes between healthy human individuals. Sequencing was performed with immunoSEQ multiplex PCR; in TCRdb, only in-frame clones are kept and a portion is missing. This table has approximately 1,500,000 clones, roughly 96% appearing once. The source material was naive CD4+ T cells sorted from blood. The receptors stem from a man aged 25-40 years in good health. CDR3s include the opening cysteine and the closing phenylalanine or tryptophan. A D gene is named only where the DNA matches it firmly. Not every row has a clone size; where given, it reads once, few, many or a size class.

j_gene | v_gene | abundance | d_gene | CDR3aa | CDR3nt
TRBJ1-5 | TRBV27 | . | . | CASSSGTGIDQPQHF | TGTGCCAGCAGTTCGGGGACGGGAATAGATCAGCCCCAGCATTTT
TRBJ2-7 | TRBV11-3 | . | TRBD2 | CASSRTSGNEQYF | TGTGCCAGCAGCAGGACTAGCGGGAACGAGCAGTACTTC
TRBJ2-1 | TRBV5-4 | . | TRBD2 | CASSFPFRSGSSEQFF | TGTGCCAGCAGCTTTCCCTTTCGTAGCGGGAGTAGTGAGCAGTTCTTC
TRBJ2-5 | TRBV27 | . | . | CASSLLTGQETQYF | TGTGCCAGCAGTTTATTAACAGGTCAAGAGACCCAGTACTTC
TRBJ2-2 | TRBV5-1 | . | . | CASSLTGPGELFF | TGCGCCAGCAGCTTGACAGGCCCCGGGGAGCTGTTTTTT
TRBJ2-1 | TRBV14 | . | . | CASSRHTLGYGEQFF | TGTGCCAGCAGCCGTCATACTCTGGGTTACGGTGAGCAGTTCTTC
TRBJ2-3 | TRBV5-1 | . | . | CASSATRPDTQYF | TGCGCCAGCAGCGCTACTAGGCCAGATACGCAGTATTTT
TRBJ2-7 | TRBV28 | few | TRBD1 | CASGTVGPYEQYF | TGTGCCAGTGGGACAGTCGGGCCCTACGAGCAGTACTTC
TRBJ1-1 | TRBV27 | . | . | CAIPLSSMNTEAFF | TGTGCCATCCCACTTAGTTCCATGAACACTGAAGCTTTCTTT
TRBJ1-2 | TRBV5-4 | . | . | CASSLVTLASSDYTF | TGTGCCAGCAGCTTGGTCACTCTCGCGTCAAGCGACTACACCTTC
TRBJ1-2 | TRBV2 | . | TRBD1 | CASSEGRQGKSIVYGYTF | TGTGCCAGCAGTGAAGGTAGACAGGGGAAGTCTATCGTCTATGGCTACACCTTC
TRBJ2-1 | TRBV19 | . | . | CASSKGQGYNEQFF | TGTGCCAGTAGTAAAGGCCAGGGATACAATGAGCAGTTCTTC
TRBJ1-1 | TRBV15 | . | . | CATSRVPTAEAFF | TGTGCCACCAGCAGGGTACCGACAGCTGAAGCTTTCTTT
TRBJ1-3 | TRBV19 | . | . | CASPSDTGNTIYF | TGTGCCAGCCCGTCGGACACTGGAAACACCATATATTTT
TRBJ2-1 | TRBV11-3 | . | TRBD1 | CASSGTGEAEQFF | TGTGCCAGCAGCGGGACAGGGGAGGCTGAGCAGTTCTTC
TRBJ2-7 | TRBV7-8 | . | . | CASSRSGLAYEQYF | TGTGCCAGCAGCAGATCGGGACTTGCCTACGAGCAGTACTTC
TRBJ2-5 | TRBV7-9 | . | . | CASSFVRGASQETQYF | TGTGCCAGCAGCTTTGTGAGAGGGGCTTCGCAAGAGACCCAGTACTTC
TRBJ2-7 | TRBV28 | once | TRBD1 | CASRPHRGSYEQYF | TGTGCCAGCAGACCACACAGGGGCTCTTACGAGCAGTACTTC
TRBJ2-2 | TRBV5-1 | . | TRBD2 | CATQVAGSNTGELFF | TGCGCCACCCAAGTAGCGGGTTCGAACACCGGGGAGCTGTTTTTT
TRBJ2-5 | TRBV5-4 | . | TRBD2 | CASRRGLAGAGLQETQYF | TGTGCCAGCAGGAGGGGACTAGCGGGAGCGGGGCTCCAAGAGACCCAGTACTTC
TRBJ1-1 | TRBV5-1 | . | TRBD1 | CASSWDRNTEAFF | TGCGCCAGCAGCTGGGACAGGAACACTGAAGCTTTCTTT
TRBJ1-2 | TRBV7-9 | . | . | CASSLAGGYTF | TGTGCCAGCAGCTTAGCGGGCGGCTACACCTTC
TRBJ2-5 | TRBV5-1 | . | . | CASSPPGKETQYF | TGCGCCAGCAGTCCTCCGGGAAAAGAGACCCAGTACTTC
TRBJ2-1 | TRBV5-1 | . | . | CASSLKSGIITYNEQFF | TGCGCCAGCAGCTTGAAGTCGGGGATAATTACATACAATGAGCAGTTCTTC
TRBJ2-7 | TRBV6-1 | . | . | CASSERGEQYF | TGTGCCAGCAGTGAACGGGGCGAGCAGTACTTC
TRBJ1-2 | TRBV28 | . | . | CASRIGIGRGYGYTF | TGTGCCAGCAGAATCGGGATCGGCAGGGGCTATGGCTACACCTTC
TRBJ2-3 | TRBV2 | . | . | CASNLGGGGRSTDTQYF | TGTGCCAGCAATCTCGGGGGAGGGGGTCGAAGCACAGATACGCAGTATTTT
TRBJ2-3 | TRBV6-1 | . | . | CASRDGGRTDTQYF | TGTGCCAGCAGGGATGGGGGGAGAACAGATACGCAGTATTTT
TRBJ2-1 | TRBV28 | . | . | CASNTGNEQFF | TGTGCCAGCAATACCGGCAATGAGCAGTTCTTC
TRBJ2-4 | TRBV28 | . | . | CASMPGQTVAKNIQYF | TGTGCCAGCATGCCAGGGCAGACAGTAGCCAAAAACATTCAGTACTTC
TRBJ1-2 | TRBV9 | . | . | CASSVVGNNYGYTF | TGTGCCAGCAGCGTAGTAGGTAACAACTATGGCTACACCTTC
TRBJ2-1 | TRBV28 | . | TRBD2 | CASSLPLSGRRYNEQFF | TGTGCCAGCAGCTTACCACTTAGCGGGAGGCGCTACAATGAGCAGTTCTTC
TRBJ1-5 | TRBV28 | . | . | CASGGGGNQPQHF | TGTGCCAGCGGGGGGGGAGGCAATCAGCCCCAGCATTTT
TRBJ2-7 | TRBV19 | . | . | CASSALRQSYEQYF | TGTGCCAGTAGTGCTCTCCGGCAATCCTACGAGCAGTACTTC
TRBJ2-7 | TRBV29-1 | . | TRBD2 | CSVGGLAGGLPLYEQYF | TGCAGCGTTGGCGGACTAGCGGGAGGGCTCCCCCTCTACGAGCAGTACTTC
TRBJ2-3 | TRBV11-3 | . | TRBD2 | CASSPWTSGNTDTQYF | TGTGCCAGCAGCCCATGGACTAGCGGAAACACAGATACGCAGTATTTT
TRBJ1-5 | TRBV19 | . | . | CASSTTQPRQPQHF | TGTGCCAGTAGTACCACCCAACCGCGCCAGCCCCAGCATTTT
TRBJ2-7 | TRBV7-9 | . | TRBD1 | CASSLGGQAYEQYF | TGTGCCAGCAGCTTAGGGGGACAGGCCTACGAGCAGTACTTC
TRBJ1-1 | TRBV5-1 | . | . | CASSFLGQGNTEAFF | TGCGCCAGCAGCTTCCTGGGTCAGGGGAACACTGAAGCTTTCTTT
TRBJ2-3 | TRBV19 | . | . | CASSPSTTWITDTQYF | TGTGCCAGTAGTCCAAGTACGACGTGGATCACAGATACGCAGTATTTT
TRBJ2-1 | TRBV11-3 | few | . | CASSQDSYNEQFF | TGTGCCAGCAGCCAGGACTCCTACAATGAGCAGTTCTTC
TRBJ2-7 | TRBV27 | . | . | CASSLDYEQYF | TGTGCCAGCAGTTTGGACTACGAGCAGTACTTC
TRBJ2-1 | TRBV10-2 | . | TRBD2 | CASSDSLTSGKFAYNEQFF | TGCGCCAGCAGTGACTCGTTGACTAGCGGGAAGTTCGCCTACAATGAGCAGTTCTTC
TRBJ2-5 | TRBV28 | . | . | CASSLGGHETQYF | TGTGCCAGCAGTTTAGGAGGGCACGAGACCCAGTACTTC
TRBJ2-1 | TRBV7-8 | . | TRBD2 | CASSSSGPYNEQFF | TGTGCCAGCAGCTCTAGCGGACCCTACAATGAGCAGTTCTTC
TRBJ1-2 | TRBV7-9 | . | . | CASSPSGLANYGYTF | TGTGCCAGCAGCCCATCGGGTCTAGCTAACTATGGCTACACCTTC
TRBJ2-7 | TRBV11-2 | once | TRBD2 | CASSSSGGPYEQYF | TGTGCCAGCAGCTCTAGCGGGGGGCCCTACGAGCAGTACTTC
TRBJ1-1 | TRBV10-3 | . | . | CATQGIGGGTEAFF | TGTGCCACACAGGGCATCGGGGGCGGCACTGAAGCTTTCTTT
TRBJ2-1 | TRBV2 | . | TRBD2 | CASQISPGLAGWEQFF | TGTGCCAGCCAGATCTCCCCGGGACTAGCGGGATGGGAGCAGTTCTTC
TRBJ2-5 | TRBV28 | . | . | CASSSRLGGQETQYF | TGTGCCAGCAGTTCCCGACTAGGGGGCCAAGAGACCCAGTACTTC
TRBJ1-4 | TRBV25-1 | . | . | CASSPGTMNEKLFF | TGTGCCAGCAGTCCCGGGACAATGAATGAAAAACTGTTTTTT
TRBJ2-7 | TRBV5-4 | . | TRBD2 | CASSLAGGPRDEQYF | TGTGCCAGCAGCTTGGCGGGAGGGCCCCGCGACGAGCAGTACTTC
TRBJ2-7 | TRBV11-2 | . | . | CASSLVQGSSYEQYF | TGTGCCAGCAGCTTAGTCCAGGGGTCCTCCTACGAGCAGTACTTC
TRBJ1-1 | TRBV15 | . | . | CATSRDFGWTEAFF | TGTGCCACCAGCAGAGATTTTGGGTGGACTGAAGCTTTCTTT
TRBJ2-2 | TRBV7-7 | . | . | CASSSKPRGWNTGELFF | TGTGCCAGCAGCTCAAAGCCACGGGGGTGGAACACCGGGGAGCTGTTTTTT